This TCR beta chain was sequenced for a study of cytomegalovirus exposure and HLA in healthy donors. Study-level points and caveats: One later analysis, an examination of the 90 to 150 validation repertoires, found that first-cohort TCR clusters tended to co-occur in them. Published work reported that the classifier diagnosed cytomegalovirus status with high specificity and sensitivity.

About this clone itself: What it binds is not known.

Assay: immunoSEQ multiplex PCR; the TCRdb copy retains only in-frame clones and omits some. The sample includes 130,000 to 150,000 clones, approximately 92% of them seen just once. Trimming cost V 5 bases and J 5 bases, with 9 bases left between them. Germline CDR1 SQVTM, CDR2 ANQGSEA. The CDR3 consists of 12 residues. The chain employs TRBV29-1 and TRBJ2-2, with D possibly TRBD1 on 6 matching bases. Sequenced material: PBMCs. The TCR originated in a woman under 30 in good health and CMV-seropositive. CDR3 DNA: TGCAGCGTTTACACAGGGACCGGGGAGCTGTTTTTT. Translating gives CSVYTGTGELFF.